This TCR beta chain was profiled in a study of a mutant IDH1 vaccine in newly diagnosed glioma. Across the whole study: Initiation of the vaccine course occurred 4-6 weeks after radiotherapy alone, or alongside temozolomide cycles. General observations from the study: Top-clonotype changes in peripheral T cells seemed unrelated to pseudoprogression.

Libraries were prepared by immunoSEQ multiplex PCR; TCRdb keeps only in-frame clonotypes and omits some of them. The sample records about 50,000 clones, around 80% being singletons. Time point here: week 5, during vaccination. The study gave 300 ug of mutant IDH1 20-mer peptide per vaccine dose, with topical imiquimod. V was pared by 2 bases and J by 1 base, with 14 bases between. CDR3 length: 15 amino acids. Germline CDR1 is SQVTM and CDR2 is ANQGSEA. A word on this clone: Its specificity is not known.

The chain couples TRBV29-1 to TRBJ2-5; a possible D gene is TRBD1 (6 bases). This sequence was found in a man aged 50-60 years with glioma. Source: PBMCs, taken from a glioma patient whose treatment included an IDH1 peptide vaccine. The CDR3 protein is CSVENGTRVQETQYF. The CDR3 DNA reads TGCAGCGTTGAAAACGGGACACGAGTCCAAGAGACCCAGTACTTC. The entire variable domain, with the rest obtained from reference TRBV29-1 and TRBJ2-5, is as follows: SAVISQKPSRDICQRGTSLTIQCQVDSQVTMMFWYRQQPGQSLTLIATANQGSEATYESGFVIDKFPISRPNLTFSTLTVSNMSPEDSSIYLCSVENGTRVQETQYFGPGTRLLVL.